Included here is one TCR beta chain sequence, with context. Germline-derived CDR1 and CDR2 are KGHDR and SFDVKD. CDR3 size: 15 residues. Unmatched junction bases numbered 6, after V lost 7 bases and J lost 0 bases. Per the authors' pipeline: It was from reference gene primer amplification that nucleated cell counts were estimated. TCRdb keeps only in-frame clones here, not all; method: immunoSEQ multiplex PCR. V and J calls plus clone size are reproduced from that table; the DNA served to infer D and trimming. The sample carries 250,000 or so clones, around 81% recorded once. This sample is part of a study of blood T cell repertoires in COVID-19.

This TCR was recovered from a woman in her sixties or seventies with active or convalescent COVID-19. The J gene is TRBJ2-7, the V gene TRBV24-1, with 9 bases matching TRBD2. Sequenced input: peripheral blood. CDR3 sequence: CATSQRGDNSYEQYF. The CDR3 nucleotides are TGTGCCACCAGCCAGCGGGGGGACAACTCCTACGAGCAGTACTTC.